The TCR beta chain under discussion was sequenced for a study of sequential checkpoint blockade in melanoma. Across the whole study: After both sequences, patients received maintenance nivolumab.

Treatment specified: randomized to nivolumab then ipilimumab (arm A) or the reverse (arm B). Live CD3+CD8+ CD19− CD56− cells were sorted from PBMCs. Libraries were prepared by immunoSEQ multiplex PCR; TCRdb keeps only in-frame clonotypes and omits some of them. The table lists some 25,000 clones, approximately 80% of them singletons. The CDR3 is 18 amino acids. Germline-derived CDR1 and CDR2 are LNHNV and YYDKDF (reference sequence). V shed 8 bases and J 2 bases; nucleotides not matched to a gene: 12. The receptor's source is a human donor with melanoma. The source material was CD8+ T cells sorted from blood (inferred from file names), sampled from a patient given nivolumab and ipilimumab in sequence. The chain employs TRBV15 and TRBJ2-3, with 14 bases identical to TRBD2. CDR3 sequence (DNA): TGTGCCACCTCGGGGACGGGGACTAGCGGGGGTTTCACAGATACGCAGTATTTT. It codes for CATSGTGTSGGFTDTQYF.